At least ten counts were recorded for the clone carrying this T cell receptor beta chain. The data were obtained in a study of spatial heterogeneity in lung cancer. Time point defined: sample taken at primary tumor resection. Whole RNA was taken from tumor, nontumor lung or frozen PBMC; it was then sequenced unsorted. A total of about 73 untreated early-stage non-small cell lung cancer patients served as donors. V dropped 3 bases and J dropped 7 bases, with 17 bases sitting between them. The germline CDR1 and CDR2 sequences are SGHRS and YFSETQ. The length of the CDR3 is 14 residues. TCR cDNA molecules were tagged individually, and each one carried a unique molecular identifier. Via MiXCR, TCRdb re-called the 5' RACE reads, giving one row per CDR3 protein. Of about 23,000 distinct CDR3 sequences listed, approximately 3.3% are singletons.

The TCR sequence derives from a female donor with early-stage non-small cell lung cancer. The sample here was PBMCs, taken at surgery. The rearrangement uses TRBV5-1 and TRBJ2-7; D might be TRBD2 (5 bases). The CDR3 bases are TGCGCCAGCAGCTCTGGCCGGGGATCCAGGGAGCAGTACTTC. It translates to CASSSGRGSREQYF.